Described below is a single T cell receptor beta chain sequence and its context. The antigen it binds to is not known. No base qualities exist here, and no much larger clone lies one base off it. Libraries were built with 5' RACE. Sequencing relied on an Illumina HiSeq 2500. The second PCR ran for roughly 7 to 11 cycles and used a J-beta primer mix along with a sample-barcoded 5' primer. Each TCR beta cDNA molecule received a unique molecular identifier from a template-switch 5' adaptor carrying 12 random nucleotides. Each sample yielded at least 3 million CDR3-containing paired-end reads. First-strand cDNA synthesis was performed from all RNA using the Mint cDNA synthesis kit, with priming by a TRBC-specific oligonucleotide. Following uracil-DNA glycosylase treatment, a first 18-cycle PCR with universal primers M1SS and BC2_uni_R was performed on all cDNA. The authors processed their data as follows. Normalization of each sample was performed by random selection of 1 million high-quality reads, each carrying a distinct molecular identifier. Instead of being binned into consensus sequences, reads with shared molecular identifiers were discarded. MiTCR, with a Q25 quality threshold and the strictest error-elimination algorithm, was used for CDR3 identification, clonotype clustering and error correction. A nonparametric unseen species model with Euler transformation was used to estimate a lower bound on total TCR beta diversity. TCRdb took the public reads, trimmed them with fastp at Q25, ran MiXCR for clone calling and kept in-frame beta chains. For every CDR3 protein sequence, its rows merge into one entry that carries the most common genes and DNA. TCRdb's processing, not the authors' own work, is the source of the V and J calls. The sample table holds roughly 1 million distinct CDR3 sequences, of which under 30% were seen once. 0.65% to 0.75% of the sample is held by the ten biggest clonotypes.

The donors were under 40 Caucasian individuals from Russia, aged 6 to 90 years, who were systemically healthy. Roughly 9.5 milliliters of peripheral blood were drawn from each donor into EDTA-treated Vacutainer tubes. Ficoll-Paque density-gradient centrifugation was used to isolate PBMCs, with at least 6.5 million per sample. Total RNA, at least 6 micrograms per sample, was extracted from PBMCs with Trizol reagent. For every donor, flow cytometry on a PBMC aliquot measured the percentage of naive CD45RAhigh/CD27high T cells. The sample originates from a study of blood T cells in healthy people across ages (dated by TCRdb to the mid-2010s). Turning to the overall study: In model experiments, template switching captured about one uniquely barcoded TCR beta cDNA molecule for every two T cells. Age-related changes in TCR beta repertoire diversity were measured in the study by deep sequencing normalized with unique cDNA molecular identifiers. The donors were divided into four age groups: young (average around 17 years), middle-aged (roughly 42), aged (around 67) and long-lived (nearly 85). Two additional independent replicas of 1 million unique cDNA reads from the same blood draw were analyzed for two donors (one aged 18 to 30 and one aged 80 or older). On the study overall, not on this receptor specifically: Compared with the aged group, the long-lived group had more naive CD4+ T cells, fewer expanded clones and increased TCR diversity, a pattern suggesting age selection. Estimates of total diversity from one million sequenced T cells were regarded as lower bounds and underestimates. Because profiling used bulk unsorted PBMCs, naive and antigen-experienced compartments could not be compared conclusively. Donor CMV infection status was unknown, potentially confounding age-related changes in expanded clonotypes. There was a strong correlation between observed TCR beta diversity and the percentage of naive T cells measured by flow cytometry. Observed TCR beta diversity per million T cells fell roughly linearly with age, and a significant reduction was already apparent by age about 36.

Looking up the germline V gene yields CDR1 MDHEN and CDR2 SYDVKM. There are 16 amino acids in the CDR3, from cysteine to phenylalanine inclusive. The DNA shown is the 48-base CDR3, in frame from base 1. Germline trimming: 5 bases from V, 3 bases from J; junction bases outside gene matches: 12. The sample was also linked to a second study, of T cells of mothers and their children. The second study reports: Nine systemically healthy Caucasian individuals served as donors, namely three mothers together with their six children. cDNA synthesis consumed the entire amount of extracted RNA, loaded at around 1.5 ug RNA in each 15 ul reaction. In the second PCR, the M1S primer introduced both the sample barcodes and 2-4 random nucleotides. More than 8 million TCR beta CDR3 reads were obtained from each mother, and approximately 3 million reads were obtained from each child. TCR recombination output is similarly shaped by thymic selection in related and unrelated pairs, with a minor effect exerted by inherited differences. Related mother-child pairs always showed normalized repertoire overlap that was slightly higher than in unrelated mother-child pairs, though the difference was never significant. Persistent microchimeric T cell clones were not detected, at a sensitivity of 95 to 100 clones per million clonotypes. The study used deep NGS to compare TCR beta repertoires of mothers and children, seeking features distinguishing related mother-child pairs from unrelated individuals. On average, the children were roughly 11 +/- 4 years old, while the mothers were about 37 +/- 4 years old. After adapter ligation was performed with NEBNext reagents, the libraries were sequenced on an Illumina HiSeq 2000 with 100+100 nt paired-end reads. To prevent cross-contamination, the mother and child libraries were prepared a month apart and were sequenced in separate runs. For each donor, somewhere between about 450,000 and 2,200,000 distinct TCR beta clonotypes were identified. Naive TCR beta clonotypes were estimated from low-frequency clonotypes matched to each donor's FACS-determined naive share, without sorting.

The receptor was derived from a girl aged 2 to 9 in good health. Sample: blood. The V gene is TRBV28 and the J gene is TRBJ1-2, with 7 bases aligning to TRBD1. The DNA is as follows: TGTGCCAGCAGTACAAAAGGACAGGACTTATACTATGGCTACACCTTC. Its protein reads: CASSTKGQDLYYGYTF.